Following are 17 T cell receptor beta chains from one sample sequenced in a study of Tregs in tolerant kidney transplant recipients (dated by TCRdb to about 2019). The transplants used related donors with nonmyeloablative bone marrow transplantation, and mixed chimerism in the human trials was transient. The protocol used for the library was the immunoSEQ multiplex PCR assay. Drawn from immuneACCESS, this table holds only the in-frame rearrangements with V and J called that TCRdb kept. Clones are partly lost; checked studies trace under half to an unresolved V gene and leave the rest unexplained. The sample's records list roughly 15,000 clones. The ten biggest clones cover about 4% of the sample. This specimen was CD4+ T cells from blood (PBMCs), taken 12 months after the transplant. These receptors were collected from a human patient who received a combined kidney and bone marrow transplant. After transplantation, some T cells may belong to the graft donor instead of the recipient.

Concerning this clone: The CDR3 goes on 3 residues after the read ends, and that part is filled in from the germline J gene. The V call is TRBV20-1, the J call TRBJ2-5, with 8 positions matching TRBD1. Per germline, CDR1 DFQATT and CDR2 SNEGSKA (reference sequence). The CDR3 runs to 14 residues. J gave up 4 bases and V 1 base, and 5 bases lay outside the gene matches. The CDR3 protein is CSARVTGGRETQYF. Partial CDR3 DNA: TGCAGTGCTAGAGTTACAGGGGGGAGAGAGACC.

The CDR3 sequence: CSASGTVAGNTIYF. CDR3 DNA (partial): TGCAGTGCATCCGGGACAGTTGCTGGAAACACC. The rearrangement links TRBV20-1 to TRBJ1-3; TRBD1 aligns across 7 bases. The read ends 3 residues early relative to the CDR3; the germline J gene fills the gap. The V and J ends lost 6 bases and 2 bases, in that order; junction bases with no gene match: 7. Germline V CDR1 and CDR2: DFQATT, SNEGSKA (reference sequence). The CDR3 sequence is 14 residues long.

A note on this clone: The observed sequence ends 3 residues before the CDR3 terminus, with the missing tail filled in from the germline J gene. V and J are TRBV18 and TRBJ2-1, with 7 bases lining up with TRBD1. Germline assignment: CDR1 KGHSH and CDR2 LQKENI. V gave up 3 bases and J gave up 7 bases; unmatched junction bases: 9. The CDR3 spans 15 residues. CDR3 DNA (partial): TGTGCCAGCTCACCCTCAGAGGGGGCCGGGAATGAG. Its protein product is CASSPSEGAGNE. The entire CDR3 is CASSPSEGAGNEQFF.

About this clone: Coverage ceases 3 residues before the CDR3 finishes, and the germline J gene fills in the end. The rearrangement joins TRBV20-1 to TRBJ2-7; 10 positions match TRBD1. The V gene end was trimmed by 1 base and the J gene end by 5 bases; junction bases not matched to a gene: 8. Germline V gene data show CDR1 as DFQATT and CDR2 as SNEGSKA (reference sequence). This CDR3 is 15 amino acids long. CDR3 sequence reads: CSARARDRGTDEQYF. CDR3 bases read: TGCAGTGCTAGAGCCCGGGACAGGGGAACCGACGAG.

As to this clone: Read sequence stops 3 residues before the CDR3 end, and the germline J gene provides the missing end. This chain joins TRBV7-3 and TRBJ2-3, with D unresolved. Deletions cut 6 bases from V and 2 bases from J, with 12 bases between. Germline V gene lookup returns CDR1 SGHTA and CDR2 FQGTGA. The CDR3 is 14 amino acids. This chain's CDR3 is CASSPRPHTDTQYF. CDR3 bases read: TGTGCCAGCAGTCCCAGGCCCCACACAGATACG.

Notes on this clone: The read comes to an end 3 residues before the CDR3 does, leaving the germline J gene to fill in the end. This rearrangement joins TRBV19 to TRBJ2-7; 9 bases map to TRBD1. In germline, CDR1 is LNHDA, CDR2 SQIVND (reference sequence). There are 15 residues in the CDR3. With V trimmed by 5 bases and J by 1 base, 6 bases remained unmatched. This CDR3 reads CASSAPDRGSYEQYF. The CDR3 bases that were read are TGTGCCAGTAGTGCCCCGGACAGGGGATCCTACGAG.

In regard to this clone: The CDR3 end is not reached by the read, which stops 3 residues before it; the germline J gene fills it in. The chain has TRBV4-2 and TRBJ1-1; TRBD1 agrees at 9 bases. V dropped 4 bases and J dropped 3; count of bases not matched to a gene: 12. The CDR3 totals 17 residues. Germline V lookup: CDR1 LGHNA, CDR2 YNFKEQ. The CDR3 loop reads CASSRGQGSRLYTEAFF. The sequenced CDR3 bases are TGTGCCAGCAGCCGAGGACAGGGGTCGCGGTTGTACACTGAA.

Worth noting for this clone: The read terminates 3 residues before the CDR3 end, so the remaining end is supplied by the germline J gene. The chain combines TRBV20-1 with TRBJ2-3; 9 positions agree with TRBD1. The junction had 0 bases not matched to a gene; V was cut back by 1 base and J by 1 base. There are 14 residues in the CDR3. From germline, CDR1 is DFQATT and CDR2 SNEGSKA (reference sequence). CDR3 DNA (partial): TGCAGTGCTAGAGGGACAGGGGGCACAGATACG. This codes for CSARGTGGTDT. The complete CDR3 sequence is CSARGTGGTDTQYF.

With regard to this clone: The DNA ends 3 residues before the CDR3 does, and the rest of the CDR3 is filled in from the germline J gene. The gene calls are TRBV6-4 and TRBJ1-6; the match to TRBD1 covers 10 bases. The CDR3 is made up of 14 amino acids. Germline trimming cut 6 bases from V and 10 bases from J; bases unmatched to any gene: 6. Per germline, CDR1 MRHNA and CDR2 SNTAGT. CDR3 bases read: TGTGCCAGCAGCCAAGGACAGGGGGTATCACCC. Translation gives CASSQGQGVSP. The CDR3, in full, reads CASSQGQGVSPLHF.

Regarding this clone: Read coverage stops 3 residues before the CDR3 terminus; the germline J gene supplies the remainder. The chain uses TRBV7-9 and TRBJ1-5; weak D call: TRBD1 (6 bases). The germline V gene encodes CDR1 SEHNR and CDR2 FQNEAQ (reference sequence). CDR3 length: 12 amino acids. The germline V and J ends were trimmed by 8 bases and 3 bases, with 8 bases remaining between them. CDR3 region: CASGGLNQPQHF. Partial CDR3 DNA: TGTGCCAGCGGGGGCCTCAATCAGCCC.

Comments on this clone: The CDR3 is cut off 3 residues early in the read; its end comes from the germline J gene. The chain combines TRBV14 with TRBJ2-1; 7 bases line up with TRBD2. Germline V lookup: CDR1 SGHDN, CDR2 FVKESK. V was clipped by 1 base and J by 9 bases; unmatched bases: 6. This CDR3 comprises 14 residues. The CDR3 protein is CASSQGLAETEQFF. The part of the CDR3 DNA that was read is TGTGCCAGCAGCCAAGGTCTAGCGGAGACTGAG.

In regard to this clone: The CDR3 end falls 3 residues outside the read, so it is completed with the germline J gene. The V call is TRBV27, the J call TRBJ1-2; 10 nucleotides line up with TRBD1. Germline CDR1 and CDR2: MNHEY and SMNVEV (reference sequence). This CDR3 has 15 amino acids. The sequenced part of the CDR3 DNA is TGTGCCAGCAGTCCTTCCCCCGGGACAGGGGACATC. Its translation is CASSPSPGTGDI. The full CDR3 is CASSPSPGTGDIYTF.

As for this clone: Read sequence stops 3 residues before the CDR3 end, and the germline J gene provides the missing end. V usage is TRBV6-2 or TRBV6-3 and J usage is TRBJ1-2; D call uncertain. The V end was cut by 2 bases, the J end by 5 bases, with 12 bases between. From germline, CDR1 is MNHEY and CDR2 SVGEGT. This CDR3 has 14 amino acids. CDR3 amino acids: CASSYVGTAYGYTF. The CDR3 bases that were read are TGTGCCAGCAGTTACGTGGGCACCGCTTATGGC.

With regard to this clone: The CDR3 extends 3 residues past the end of the read, so its final part is completed from the germline J gene. This rearrangement joins TRBV7-8 to TRBJ2-3, with D unclear. Germline CDR1 is SGHVS and CDR2 is FQNEAQ. V lost 7 bases, J lost 3 bases, and 17 bases lay in between. The CDR3 sequence is 15 residues long. This CDR3 is CASTYSGRWTDTQYF. CDR3 DNA (partial): TGTGCCAGCACCTACTCCGGCAGGTGGACAGATACG.

For this clone: The observed sequence ends 3 residues before the CDR3 terminus, with the missing tail filled in from the germline J gene. This rearrangement joins TRBV11-2 to TRBJ1-5; 7 nucleotides align to TRBD1. V gave up 5 bases and J gave up 7 bases; unmatched junction bases: 8. The CDR3 loop spans 14 amino acids. Germline loops: CDR1 SGHAT, CDR2 FQNNGV. The CDR3 protein is CASSLRTGEQPQHF. The CDR3 DNA, read in part, is TGTGCCAGCAGCCTCCGAACAGGGGAACAGCCC.

Turning to this clone: The read stops 3 residues short of the end of the CDR3; the missing end is completed from the germline J gene. The chain employs TRBV5-1 and TRBJ2-1; 12 bases agree with TRBD2. CDR1 SGHRS and CDR2 YFSETQ come from the germline V gene. CDR3 length: 15 amino acids. J lost 8 bases, V lost 4 bases, and 7 bases had no gene match. This CDR3 is CASSHTSGRLDEQFF. The covered CDR3 bases are TGCGCCAGCAGCCACACTAGCGGGAGGCTGGATGAG.

Remarks on this clone: The read terminates 3 residues before the CDR3 end, so the remaining end is supplied by the germline J gene. The V gene is TRBV2, the J gene TRBJ2-1; D is possibly TRBD2 (5 bases). Germline CDR1 and CDR2: SNHLY and FYNNEI. Trimming removed 6 bases from V and 6 bases from J, with 18 bases in between. The CDR3 spans 15 residues. CDR3 DNA (partial): TGTGCCAGCAGGGAGACGGGGAAGGGTGCCAATGAG. It specifies CASRETGKGANE. The CDR3 in its entirety is CASRETGKGANEQFF.